This TCR beta chain came from a study of patients and donors after allogeneic stem cell transplantation. TCRdb fed the RT-PCR reads into MiXCR, producing one record per CDR3 protein. Of about 410,000 distinct CDR3 sequences listed, around 16% are singletons. This CDR3 is 17 amino acids long. V shed 1 base, J shed 7 bases, and the junction held 12 bases outside the gene matches. Germline-derived CDR1 and CDR2 are LGHDT and YNNKEL (reference sequence). V and J are TRBV3-1 and TRBJ2-7; 11 nucleotides match TRBD2. The sequence came from a human donor who was either an allogeneic HSCT recipient or a stem cell or donor lymphocyte infusion donor (not recorded which). It is not recorded whose cells these are; they may come from a transplant donor. The sequenced sample consisted of blood, either unsorted or a sorted T cell fraction (not recorded which). The CDR3 protein is CASSQGTSGSGLEEQYF. CDR3 nucleotide sequence: TGTGCCAGCAGCCAAGGGACTAGCGGGTCCGGCCTAGAAGAGCAGTACTTC.